The T cell receptor beta chain described here comes from a study of blood T cell repertoires in COVID-19. Produced via immunoSEQ multiplex PCR; TCRdb's table is partial and in-frame only. Among about 200,000 clones listed, around four fifths were seen once. CDR1 and CDR2 from the germline V gene are MNHNS and SASEGT. V was pared by 3 bases and J by 2 bases, with 8 bases between. The length of the CDR3 is 13 residues. This TCR was sampled from a man between 60 and 75 years old with COVID-19, enrolled during active disease. This chain connects TRBV6-1 to TRBJ2-7; D possibly corresponds to TRBD1 (6 bases). The sample was peripheral blood. CDR3 DNA sequence: TGTGCCAGCAGTGACAGGGGAACCTACGAGCAGTACTTC. This gives the protein CASSDRGTYEQYF.